This T cell receptor beta chain derives from a study of blood T cells in healthy people across ages. Alongside a J-beta primer mix, a sample-barcoded 5' primer served in a second PCR lasting about 7 to 12 cycles. Via MiXCR, TCRdb re-called the 5' RACE reads, giving one row per CDR3 protein. The sample consists of around 2 million distinct CDR3 sequences, approximately 40% of them appearing once. The CDR3 spans 14 residues. Between the trimmed V and J ends, which lost 0 bases and 6 bases, there was a span of 9 bases. From germline, CDR1 is SGHRS and CDR2 YFSETQ. Material: blood. The rearrangement uses TRBV5-1 and TRBJ2-2; D not certain. This sequence originates from a human donor in good health. CDR3 amino acids: CASSLVVGPGELFF. CDR3 DNA sequence: TGCGCCAGCAGCTTGGTCGTCGGTCCCGGGGAGCTGTTTTTT.